Below, one TCR beta chain is given with its context. This specimen comes from a study of Ad26.COV2.S vaccination and SARS-CoV-2 variants. Study at large: By the intramuscular route, Ad26.COV2.S was given once, or twice 56 days apart.

Germline-derived CDR1 and CDR2 are SQVTM and ANQGSEA. CDR3 length: 15 amino acids. With 4 bases removed from V and 0 bases from J, the gap between germline ends came to 14 bases. Treatment: some 20 received Ad26.COV2.S at low or high dose, single or two shots; about 5 received placebo; per-sample allocation not given. Day 63 after the first vaccine or placebo injection was the time point for sampling. Recruitment in Boston yielded a donor of adult age, 18-55 years. Sequencing was performed with immunoSEQ multiplex PCR; in TCRdb, only in-frame clones are kept and a portion is missing. The table lists around 450,000 clones, 88% of them singletons.

Sequencing was performed on peripheral blood, taken in a trial of Ad26.COV2.S vaccine versus placebo. The rearrangement links TRBV29-1 to TRBJ2-3; D not resolved. The TCR originated in a person between 18 and 59 years old who received the Ad26.COV2.S COVID-19 vaccine or a placebo. DNA for the CDR3: TGCAGCGTTGGTACTGGAGCAGTCAGCACAGATACGCAGTATTTT. Translation gives CSVGTGAVSTDTQYF.